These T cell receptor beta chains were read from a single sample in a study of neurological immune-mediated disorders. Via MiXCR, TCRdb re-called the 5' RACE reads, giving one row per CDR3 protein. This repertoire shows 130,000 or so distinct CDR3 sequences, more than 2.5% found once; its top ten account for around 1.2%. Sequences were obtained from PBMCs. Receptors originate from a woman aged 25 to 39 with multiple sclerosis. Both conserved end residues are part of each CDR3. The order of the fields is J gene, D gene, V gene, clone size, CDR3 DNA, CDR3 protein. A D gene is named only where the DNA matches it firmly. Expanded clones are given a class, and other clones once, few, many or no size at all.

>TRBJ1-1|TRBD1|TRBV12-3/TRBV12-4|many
TGTGCCAGCAGTCCTGGGGGACAGGGACGGAACACTGAAGCTTTCTTT
CASSPGGQGRNTEAFF
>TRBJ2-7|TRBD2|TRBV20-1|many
TGCAGTGCTAGAGTCCCCGCGGGGGGCTTTTCTAGCGAGCAGTACTTC
CSARVPAGGFSSEQYF
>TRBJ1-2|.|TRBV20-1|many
TGCAGTGCTGCTAGGGGGGAAGGCTACACCTTC
CSAARGEGYTF
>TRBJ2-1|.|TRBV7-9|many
TGTGCCAGCAGCTCGGACGTTCGCTCCTACAATGAGCAGTTCTTC
CASSSDVRSYNEQFF
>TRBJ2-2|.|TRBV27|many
TGTGCCAGCATGCTATGGGGGAGCGAAACCGGGGAGCTGTTTTTT
CASMLWGSETGELFF
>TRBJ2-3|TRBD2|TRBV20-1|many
TGCAGTGCGGAACGAGCGGGGGAGGTGACAGATACGCAGTATTTT
CSAERAGEVTDTQYF
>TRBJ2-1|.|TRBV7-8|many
TGTGCCAGCAGCTTAGCCGCTAGAAGGTACGATGAGCAGTTCTTC
CASSLAARRYDEQFF
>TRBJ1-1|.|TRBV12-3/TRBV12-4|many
TGTGCCAGCAGCTCGACCAATGTGGCTTTCTTT
CASSSTNVAFF
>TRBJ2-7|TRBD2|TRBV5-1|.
TGCGCCAGCGATTCGGGGGTAGCGGGGGACGAGCAGTACTTC
CASDSGVAGDEQYF
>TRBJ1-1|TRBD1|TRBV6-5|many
TGTGCCAGCAGTACGGGACAGAGGAACACTGAAGCTTTCTTT
CASSTGQRNTEAFF
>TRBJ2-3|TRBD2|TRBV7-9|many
TGTGCCAGCAGCTTAATGGTGGGGACTTCCCCCGCTAGCGGACTCACAGATACGCAGTATTTT
CASSLMVGTSPASGLTDTQYF
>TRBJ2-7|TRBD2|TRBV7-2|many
TGTGCCAGCAGCCCCGTCTCCAGCGGGAGTACCCCGGGGCAGTACTTC
CASSPVSSGSTPGQYF
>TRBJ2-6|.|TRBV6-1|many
TGTGCCAGCAGTGAGACCCCCGGGGCCAGGCTAAGCTCTGGGGCCAACGTCCTGACTTTC
CASSETPGARLSSGANVLTF
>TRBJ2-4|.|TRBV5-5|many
TGTGCCAGCAGCTTCGATGGTTTCGAAGACATTCAGTACTTC
CASSFDGFEDIQYF
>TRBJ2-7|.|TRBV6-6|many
TGTGCCAGCAGTTACTCAACAAGGCTCCAGTACTTC
CASSYSTRLQYF
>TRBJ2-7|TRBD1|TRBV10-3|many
TGTGCCTCGCGACAGGGAAGCTCCTACGAGCAGTACTTC
CASRQGSSYEQYF
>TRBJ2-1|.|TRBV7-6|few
TGTGCCAGCAGCTCTCGACTAGACAATGAGCAGTTCTTC
CASSSRLDNEQFF
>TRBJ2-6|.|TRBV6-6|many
TGTGCCAGCAGTTACGGGGAGGAAGGGGCCAACGTCCTGACTTTC
CASSYGEEGANVLTF
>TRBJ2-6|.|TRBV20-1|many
TGCAGTGCTAGCGACAAGAGGGGGGCCAACGTCCTGACTTTC
CSASDKRGANVLTF
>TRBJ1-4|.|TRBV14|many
TGTGCCAGCAGCGGACAGACGGCTTTGGGGAGAAAACTGTTTTTT
CASSGQTALGRKLFF
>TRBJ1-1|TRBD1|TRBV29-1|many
TGCAGCGTTCGACAGGGAAGCACTGAAGCTTTCTTT
CSVRQGSTEAFF
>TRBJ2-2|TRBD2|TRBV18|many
TGTGCCAGCTCACCCAGGCCCTCGGGGGGGCCGAACACCGGGGAGCTGTTTTTT
CASSPRPSGGPNTGELFF
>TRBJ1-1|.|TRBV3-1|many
TGTGCCAGCAGCCAATATTCCTCGGGGACTGAAGCTTTCTTT
CASSQYSSGTEAFF
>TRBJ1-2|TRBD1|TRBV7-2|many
TGTGCCAGCAGCCCGTGGACAGGAATAAACTATGGCTACACCTTC
CASSPWTGINYGYTF